Listed here are 23 T cell receptor beta chains from one sample, sequenced in a study of blood T cell repertoires in COVID-19. Assay: immunoSEQ multiplex PCR; the TCRdb copy retains only in-frame clones and omits some. The sample lists a few hundred thousand clones, more than 65% seen once, with less than 4% in the top ten. The sample was peripheral blood. Every receptor here comes from a woman younger than 35 with acute or convalescent COVID-19.

V usage is TRBV21-1 and J usage is TRBJ2-7; TRBD1, the table's D call, lacks a check against the DNA. TRBV21-1 is tagged as a pseudogene. The CDR3 runs 14 residues. As DNA, the CDR3 is TGTGCCAGCAGCTCACAAGACAGGGGTTACGAGCAGTACTTC. Translated: CASSSQDRGYEQYF.

This sequence joins TRBV19 and TRBJ1-2; 7 nucleotides agree with TRBD1. This CDR3 is 16 amino acids long. From germline, CDR1 is LNHDA and CDR2 SQIVND (reference sequence). J lost 5 bases, V lost 5 bases, and 14 bases had no gene match. The CDR3 region is CASSPGTAPTRYGYTF. The CDR3 nucleotides are TGTGCCAGTAGTCCCGGGACAGCCCCCACTAGGTATGGCTACACCTTC.

This sequence joins TRBV6-6 and TRBJ2-2; D is undetermined. Germline loops: CDR1 MNHNY, CDR2 SVGAGI (reference sequence). The CDR3 is made up of 12 amino acids. V lost 7 bases, J lost 6 bases, and 9 bases lay in between. The CDR3 bases are TGTGCCAGCATCTCCGGTCCCGGGGAGCTGTTTTTT. This codes for CASISGPGELFF.

The chain links TRBV28 to TRBJ2-7; a weak D match, TRBD2 (5 bases). Germline loops: CDR1 MDHEN, CDR2 SYDVKM. With 9 bases removed from V and 0 bases from J, the gap between germline ends came to 9 bases. This CDR3 is 12 amino acids long. The CDR3: CASGENSYEQYF. CDR3 bases: TGTGCCAGTGGGGAGAACTCCTACGAGCAGTACTTC.

The V gene is TRBV6-2 or TRBV6-3, the J gene TRBJ1-2; 7 bases map to TRBD1. The J segment lost 7 bases and the V segment lost 4 bases, leaving 9 bases of the junction unmatched. Germline V gives CDR1 MNHEY, CDR2 SVGEGT. This CDR3 spans 14 amino acids. The DNA of the CDR3 is TGTGCCAGCAGTTTGAGAAGGGGGCGGGTTGGCTACACCTTC. The encoded protein is CASSLRRGRVGYTF.

The CDR3 region has the DNA TGCAGCGTACCCGGACAGGGGGGCAGCTATTCCAATGAGCAGTTCTTC. Translation gives CSVPGQGGSYSNEQFF. The gene calls are TRBV29-1 and TRBJ2-1, with 10 bases aligning to TRBD1. This CDR3 is 16 amino acids long. Germline-derived CDR1 and CDR2 are SQVTM and ANQGSEA. The ends lost 6 bases at V and 6 bases at J; junction bases unmatched: 14.

The rearrangement joins TRBV15 to TRBJ1-4; 8 bases are a match to TRBD1. The trim removed 0 bases at V and 3 bases at J, leaving 12 bases unmatched. The V gene's germline CDR1 is LNHNV and CDR2 YYDKDF (reference sequence). This CDR3 spans 19 amino acids. The CDR3 loop is CATSRELLGQGRPNEKLFF. In DNA, the CDR3 is TGTGCCACCAGCAGAGAACTATTAGGACAGGGACGACCTAATGAAAAACTGTTTTTT.

The chain uses TRBV28 and TRBJ1-5, with D tentatively TRBD1 (5 bases). There are 16 residues in the CDR3. Per the germline V gene, CDR1 is MDHEN and CDR2 is SYDVKM. The V gene lost 2 bases and the J gene lost 1 base, with 12 bases spanning the gap. CDR3 amino acids: CASSLLVGESNQPQHF. The CDR3 nucleotides are TGTGCCAGCAGTTTACTGGTAGGGGAAAGCAATCAGCCCCAGCATTTT. Looking up the rest from reference TRBV28 and TRBJ1-5 gives the full variable domain: DVKVTQSSRYLVKRTGEKVFLECVQDMDHENMFWYRQDPGLGLRLIYFSYDVKMKEKGDIPEGYSVSREKKERFSLILESASTNQTSMYLCASSLLVGESNQPQHFGDGTRLSIL.

The J gene is TRBJ2-2, the V gene TRBV9; 8 bases fit TRBD2. In germline, CDR1 is SGDLS, CDR2 YYNGEE. The J segment lost 3 bases and the V segment lost 0 bases, leaving 7 bases of the junction unmatched. This CDR3 region has 17 residues. The CDR3 sequence: CASSVAGSGTYTGELFF. CDR3 nucleotide sequence: TGTGCCAGCAGCGTAGCGGGTAGCGGGACATACACCGGGGAGCTGTTTTTT.

The gene calls are TRBV30 and TRBJ1-1, with TRBD1 matching over 9 bases. V was pared by 8 bases and J by 10 bases, with 17 bases of the junction left unmatched. This CDR3 contains 14 residues. Germline CDR1 is GTSNPN and CDR2 is SVGIG (reference sequence). The CDR3 loop is CAGQGQGFYAAAFF. CDR3 DNA: TGTGCCGGTCAGGGACAGGGCTTTTATGCCGCAGCTTTCTTT.

This clone was found once. The V gene is TRBV4-3, the J gene TRBJ2-1, with a tentative D call TRBD2 (6 bases). Trimming took 1 base from V and 1 from J, leaving 14 bases between them. The CDR3 loop spans 17 amino acids. Germline CDR1 is LGHNA and CDR2 is YSLEER. The CDR3 loop is CASSQGSGRRSYNEQFF. In DNA form, the CDR3 reads TGCGCCAGCAGCCAAGGGTCCGGGAGACGGTCCTACAATGAGCAGTTCTTC.

The V and J genes are TRBV6-5 and TRBJ1-5; possibly TRBD1 for D (5 bases). V was trimmed by 2 bases and J by 0 bases, leaving 5 bases between them. The CDR3 consists of 14 residues. Germline V gene data show CDR1 as MNHEY and CDR2 as SVGAGI. The CDR3 DNA follows: TGTGCCAGCAGTTACAGGGGTAGCAATCAGCCCCAGCATTTT. Translating it yields CASSYRGSNQPQHF.

The chain links TRBV13 to TRBJ2-7; D ambiguous. Per germline, CDR1 PRHDT and CDR2 FYEKMQ (reference sequence). The CDR3 spans 11 residues. V lost 4 bases and J 3 bases, leaving 4 bases between the germline ends. CDR3 region: CASSSHYEQYF. As DNA, the CDR3 is TGTGCCAGCAGCTCACACTACGAGCAGTACTTC.

The CDR3, as DNA: TGTGCCAGTAGTCGTCAGGGTTCCTATAATTCACCCCTCCACTTT. It codes for CASSRQGSYNSPLHF. The genes are TRBV19 and TRBJ1-6; tentatively, D is TRBD1 (5 bases). From germline, CDR1 is LNHDA and CDR2 SQIVND (reference sequence). Deletions cut 5 bases from V and 1 base from J, with 9 bases between. The length of the CDR3 is 15 residues. Based on the CDR3 plus reference TRBV19 and TRBJ1-6, the full variable domain is DGGITQSPKYLFRKEGQNVTLSCEQNLNHDAMYWYRQDPGQGLRLIYYSQIVNDFQKGDIAEGYSVSREKKESFPLTVTSAQKNPTAFYLCASSRQGSYNSPLHFGNGTRLTVT.

This clone was found once. This rearrangement joins TRBV10-3 to TRBJ2-7; D perhaps matches TRBD1 (6 bases). Germline CDR1 is ENHRY and CDR2 is SYGVKD. The V and J ends lost 2 bases and 0 bases respectively, with 8 bases between them. CDR3 size: 14 residues. CDR3 in DNA: TGTGCCATCAGTGAGCCGGACAGCTCCTACGAGCAGTACTTC. Translated: CAISEPDSSYEQYF.

The rearrangement uses TRBV15 and TRBJ1-5, with 7 positions matching TRBD1. The CDR3 runs to 14 residues. The germline V gene encodes CDR1 LNHNV and CDR2 YYDKDF (reference sequence). Trimming removed 4 bases from V and 2 bases from J; junction bases left unmatched: 2. The CDR3 DNA reads as TGTGCCACCAGCACCCAGGGGGGCAATCAGCCCCAGCATTTT. Translation: CATSTQGGNQPQHF.

The rearrangement links TRBV19 to TRBJ2-1; 8 nucleotides match TRBD2. The length of the CDR3 is 16 residues. Germline V CDR1 and CDR2: LNHDA, SQIVND (reference sequence). The V segment lost 6 bases and the J segment 3 bases; nucleotides outside the gene matches: 10. CDR3 region: CASSHRGGVDYNEQFF. The DNA for the CDR3 is TGTGCCAGTAGCCACCGGGGGGGAGTGGACTACAATGAGCAGTTCTTC.

The rearrangement links TRBV28 to TRBJ2-7; D is perhaps TRBD2 (6 bases). The germline V gene has CDR1 MDHEN and CDR2 SYDVKM. The length of the CDR3 is 15 residues. Deletions cut 7 bases from V and 1 base from J, with 17 bases between. CDR3 coding DNA: TGTGCCAGCACCAACCAGGGTGCGGGGTCCTACGAGCAGTACTTC. This sequence encodes CASTNQGAGSYEQYF.

This clone appeared a few times. The V gene is TRBV5-8, the J gene TRBJ1-4; maybe TRBD1 (6 bases). Germline V lookup: CDR1 SGHTS, CDR2 YDEGEE. The length of the CDR3 is 16 residues. The germline V and J ends were trimmed by 0 bases and 7 bases, with 16 bases remaining between them. CDR3 region: CASSLEAGDGIEKLFF. CDR3 nucleotides: TGTGCCAGCAGCTTGGAGGCAGGGGACGGAATTGAAAAACTGTTTTTT.

The CDR3 bases are TGTGCCAGCAGCTTAATGGGGGCTGGGGCCGAGGGCACTGAAGCTTTCTTT. This encodes CASSLMGAGAEGTEAFF. The V call is TRBV5-4, the J call TRBJ1-1; maybe TRBD1 (6 bases). Germline values: CDR1 SGHNT, CDR2 YYREEE (reference sequence). The CDR3 contains 17 residues. V was trimmed by 2 bases and J by 4 bases, leaving 21 bases between them.

This rearrangement joins TRBV19 to TRBJ1-1, with D perhaps matching TRBD1 (6 bases). This CDR3 is built from 15 residues. Per the germline V gene, CDR1 is LNHDA and CDR2 is SQIVND (reference sequence). V was trimmed by 1 base and J by 1 base, leaving 10 bases between them. CDR3 in amino acids: CASSIGRGSNTEAFF. The CDR3 bases are TGTGCCAGTAGTATAGGCAGGGGATCGAACACTGAAGCTTTCTTT.

V gene TRBV19 combines with J gene TRBJ2-7; TRBD2 matches 9 bases. V gave up 4 bases and J gave up 6 bases; unmatched junction bases: 7. The CDR3 is 14 residues long. Looked up from germline, CDR1 is LNHDA and CDR2 is SQIVND (reference sequence). Here the CDR3 DNA reads TGTGCCAGTAGTAACGGCGGGAGGGCTTCCGAGCAGTACTTC. This gives the protein CASSNGGRASEQYF.

This chain uses TRBV2 with TRBJ2-1, with 14 bases aligning to TRBD2. CDR1 SNHLY and CDR2 FYNNEI come from the germline V gene. Unmatched junction bases numbered 4, after V lost 3 bases and J lost 9 bases. The CDR3 loop spans 15 amino acids. CDR3 coding DNA: TGTGCCAGCAGTGAGACTAGCGGGAGGGCGGGTGAGCAGTTCTTC. This translates into CASSETSGRAGEQFF.